This T cell receptor (beta chain) was found in a study of blood T cell repertoires in COVID-19. Authors' methods: Reference gene primers were amplified, and this amplification served to estimate nucleated cell counts. This table comes from immunoSEQ multiplex PCR, and its TCRdb copy is limited to in-frame clones, with some not included. V, J and clone size derive from that table, while D and trimming were established from the DNA sequence. The sample carries approximately 260,000 clones, approximately 90% recorded once. There are 14 residues in the CDR3. V lost 4 bases, J lost 6 bases, and 3 bases stayed unmatched. Germline V gene lookup returns CDR1 SGHRS and CDR2 YFSETQ.

Sequencing input: peripheral blood. The chain has TRBV5-1 and TRBJ2-2; TRBD1 matches at 10 bases. The receptor was isolated from a man younger than 35 with active or convalescent COVID-19. The CDR3 coding sequence is TGCGCCAGCAGCAACGGACAGGGGGCCGGGGAGCTGTTTTTT. It codes for CASSNGQGAGELFF.